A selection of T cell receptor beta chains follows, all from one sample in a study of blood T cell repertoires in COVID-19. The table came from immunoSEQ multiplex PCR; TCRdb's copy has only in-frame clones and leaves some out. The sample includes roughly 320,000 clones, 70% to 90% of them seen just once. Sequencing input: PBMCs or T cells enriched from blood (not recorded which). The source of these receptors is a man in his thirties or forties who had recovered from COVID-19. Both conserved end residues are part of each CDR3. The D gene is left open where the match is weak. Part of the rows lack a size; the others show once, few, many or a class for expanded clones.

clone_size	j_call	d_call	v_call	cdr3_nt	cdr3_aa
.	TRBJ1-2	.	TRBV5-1	TGCGCCAGCAGCTTGGATGGGGACTTTGGCTACACCTTC	CASSLDGDFGYTF
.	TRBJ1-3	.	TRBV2	TGTGCCAGCAGTGAAGCGCCTGCGAGCTCTGGAAACACCATATATTTT	CASSEAPASSGNTIYF
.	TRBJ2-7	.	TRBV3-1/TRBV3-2	TGTGCCAGCAGCCACGACTTGCACGAGCAGTACTTC	CASSHDLHEQYF
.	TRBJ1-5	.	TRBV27	TGTGCCAGCAGTTTATTACCGTCCGGTCAACAGCCCCAGCATTTT	CASSLLPSGQQPQHF
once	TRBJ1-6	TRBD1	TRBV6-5	TGTGCCAGCACTACGACAGGGGCTTATAATTCACCCCTCCACTTT	CASTTTGAYNSPLHF
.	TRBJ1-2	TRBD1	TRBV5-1	TGCGCCAGCCGAAACTTGACAGGGTCGGGCTATGGCTACACCTTC	CASRNLTGSGYGYTF
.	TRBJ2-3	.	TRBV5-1	TGCGCCAGCTCCAAAAGGGGCCTTGCAGTAGGGGATACGCAGTATTTT	CASSKRGLAVGDTQYF
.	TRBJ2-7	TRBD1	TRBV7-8	TGTGCCAGCAGCCGGACAGGGGTGGTCTACGAGCAGTACTTC	CASSRTGVVYEQYF
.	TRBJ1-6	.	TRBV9	TGTGCCAGCAGCGTAGGTGGCACCCAGTCACCCCTCCACTTT	CASSVGGTQSPLHF
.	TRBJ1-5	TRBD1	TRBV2	TGTGCCAGCAGTGAGGGGACAGGGGGGACATATAGCAATCAGCCCCAGCATTTT	CASSEGTGGTYSNQPQHF
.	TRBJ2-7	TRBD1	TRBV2	TGTGCCAGCAGTGGGCTCACAGGGGCCTACGAGCAGTACTTC	CASSGLTGAYEQYF
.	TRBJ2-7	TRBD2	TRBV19	TGTGCCAGTAGTGACGGACTAGCGGGAGCCTACGAGCAGTACTTC	CASSDGLAGAYEQYF
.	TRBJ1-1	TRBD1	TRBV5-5	TGTGCCAGCAACCCCCGGACAGGGGGAAACACTGAAGCTTTCTTT	CASNPRTGGNTEAFF
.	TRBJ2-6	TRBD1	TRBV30	TGTGCCTGGAGTGGACAGGGGGCGCTGGGGGCCAACGTCCTGACTTTC	CAWSGQGALGANVLTF
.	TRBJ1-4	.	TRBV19	TGTGCCAGTAGTATAGATCCGACAGGAACAACCGGTAATGAAAAACTGTTTTTT	CASSIDPTGTTGNEKLFF
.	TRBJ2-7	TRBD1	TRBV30	TGTGCCTGGACCCTGGGACAGGGGAGCTCCTACGAGCAGTACTTC	CAWTLGQGSSYEQYF
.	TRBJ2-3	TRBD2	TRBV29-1	TGCAGCGCCCGACTAGCGGGGAGCACAGATACGCAGTATTTT	CSARLAGSTDTQYF
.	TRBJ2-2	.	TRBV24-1	TGTGCCACCAGTGATTCCTCTAGACGGAACACCGGGGAGCTGTTTTTT	CATSDSSRRNTGELFF
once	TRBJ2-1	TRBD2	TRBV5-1	TGCGCCAGCAGCCGGAGCGGGGTGGGGAACTACAATGAGCAGTTCTTC	CASSRSGVGNYNEQFF
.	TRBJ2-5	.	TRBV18	TGTGCCAGCTCACCTGGGGACAACGGGGAGACCCAGTACTTC	CASSPGDNGETQYF
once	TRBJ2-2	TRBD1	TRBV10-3	TGTGCCATCACCCGCGGACAGGGAACCGGGGAGCTGTTTTTT	CAITRGQGTGELFF
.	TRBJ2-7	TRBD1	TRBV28	TGTGCCAGCAGCCCGGGACAGGATCTCTCCTACGAGCAGTACTTC	CASSPGQDLSYEQYF
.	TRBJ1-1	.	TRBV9	TGTGCCAGCAGCGTAGTGGGCGGGACTGTGGCTTTCTTT	CASSVVGGTVAFF
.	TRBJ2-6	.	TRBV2	TGTGCCACCGGGGAGAACTCTGGGGCCAACGTCCTGACTTTC	CATGENSGANVLTF
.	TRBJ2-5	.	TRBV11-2	TGTGCCAGCAGCCCATCAGGACAGCCCCGGGAGACCCAGTACTTC	CASSPSGQPRETQYF
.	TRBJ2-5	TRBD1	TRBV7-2	TGTGCCAGCAGCCTCGGACAGGGAGAGACCCAGTACTTC	CASSLGQGETQYF
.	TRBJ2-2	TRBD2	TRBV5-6	TGTGCCAGCAGCTACGGGGGGGCCACCGGGGAGCTGTTTTTT	CASSYGGATGELFF
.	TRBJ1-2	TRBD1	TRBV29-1	TGCAGCGTTGAGTGGGACAGGAACTATGGCTACACCTTC	CSVEWDRNYGYTF
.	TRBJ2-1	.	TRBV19	TGTGCCAGTAGAGAGGGCCAAGTTTTCAATGAGCAGTTCTTC	CASREGQVFNEQFF
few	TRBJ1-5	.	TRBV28	TGTGCCAGCAGGAACGGGGGGGCTAAGCAGCCCCAGCATTTT	CASRNGGAKQPQHF
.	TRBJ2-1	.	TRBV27	TGTGCCAGCATTCCTCTTTCGGAGAGCTCCTACAATGAGCAGTTCTTC	CASIPLSESSYNEQFF
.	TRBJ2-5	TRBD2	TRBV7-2	TGTGCCAGCAGCTTAACGCGTAGCGGGACGGAGACCCAGTACTTC	CASSLTRSGTETQYF